Detailed here is one TCR beta chain. The CDR3 is made up of 13 amino acids. Trimming removed 1 base from V and 3 bases from J, with 6 bases in between. Germline assignment: CDR1 SGHTA and CDR2 FQGTGA. The data are from a study of blood T cell repertoires in COVID-19. Overall study: The United States, Italy and Spain were the sources of the acute and convalescent COVID-19 samples. T cells, B-cell-depleted T cells, or PBMCs supplied cDNA or gDNA.

Under the authors' procedure: The authors estimated nucleated cell counts from reference gene primer amplification. Method: immunoSEQ multiplex PCR; TCRdb's copy keeps in-frame clones and lacks some. Clonal size and the V and J genes are those of that table, whereas D and trimming came from the DNA. The profile shows about 240,000 clones, more than 75% of them singletons. The sequenced sample consisted of peripheral blood. This TCR came from a woman between 55 and 75 years old with active or convalescent COVID-19. The V gene is TRBV7-3, the J gene TRBJ2-5; no clear D. The CDR3 nucleotides are TGTGCCAGCAGCTTAAGTCCAAAAGAGACCCAGTACTTC. It translates to CASSLSPKETQYF.